What follows are 12 T cell receptor beta chains derived from one specimen sequenced in a study of monozygotic twins with inflammatory bowel disease. TCRdb reprocessed the 5' RACE reads, keeping one entry per CDR3 protein, no DNA. The sample includes about 210,000 distinct CDR3 sequences. Sequenced sample: blood. These TCRs come from a human donor with ulcerative colitis or Crohn's disease, or a healthy co-twin of an affected twin (not recorded which).

The rearrangement uses TRBV20-1 and TRBJ1-2; the D gene TCRdb calls, TRBD1, cannot be checked with no DNA. The CDR3 extends over 11 amino acids. The germline V gene has CDR1 DFQATT and CDR2 SNEGSKA (reference sequence). CDR3 in amino acids: CSASGGRGYTF.

This chain links TRBV5-5 with TRBJ1-2; TCRdb selects TRBD1, and the lack of DNA leaves this call unchecked. The CDR3 has 16 residues. CDR1 is SGHKS and CDR2 is YYEKEE in the germline V gene (reference sequence). CDR3 protein: CASSPQPGQNNYGYTF.

V is TRBV7-9 and J is TRBJ1-1; as DNA is missing, the TRBD1 call by TCRdb cannot be tested. Germline V gene lookup returns CDR1 SEHNR and CDR2 FQNEAQ (reference sequence). CDR3 length: 13 residues. The CDR3 region is CASSLADRVGAFF.

V usage is TRBV5-1 and J usage is TRBJ1-1. The CDR3 totals 16 residues. The V gene's germline CDR1 is SGHRS and CDR2 YFSETQ. This CDR3 is CASSLASEGVNAEAFF.

The chain recombines TRBV3-1 with TRBJ2-1; TCRdb's assignment of TRBD2 cannot be checked, as there is no DNA. This CDR3 contains 17 residues. Germline V gives CDR1 LGHDT, CDR2 YNNKEL (reference sequence). The CDR3 is CASSPRGSGGMLSEQFF.

V is TRBV7-2 and J is TRBJ1-4; the D call of TRBD1 rests on TCRdb alone, since no DNA is present to check it. The V gene's germline CDR1 is SGHTA and CDR2 FQGNSA. The CDR3 contains 14 residues. The CDR3 sequence: CASSFDRGGEKLFF.

This rearrangement joins TRBV20-1 to TRBJ1-1; lacking DNA, the TRBD1 call made by TCRdb goes unchecked. CDR1 and CDR2 from the germline V gene are DFQATT and SNEGSKA (reference sequence). The CDR3 length is 13 residues. CDR3 in amino acids: CSARDRQNTEAFF.

The chain is built from TRBV20-1 and TRBJ2-1; TCRdb gives TRBD1 as the D gene, but with no DNA this cannot be confirmed. This CDR3 comprises 14 residues. CDR1 DFQATT and CDR2 SNEGSKA come from the germline V gene (reference sequence). CDR3 protein: CSAPGTGAINEQFF.

The chain is built from TRBV9 and TRBJ1-1. The CDR3 contains 14 residues. Germline V gene data show CDR1 as SGDLS and CDR2 as YYNGEE. CDR3 sequence: CASSERDLYAEAFF.

The chain employs TRBV11-2 and TRBJ2-1; without DNA, the TCRdb call of TRBD2 cannot be checked. The CDR3 runs 14 residues. The germline gives CDR1 SGHAT, CDR2 FQNNGV. CDR3 in amino acids: CASSSTSGGNEQFF.

V gene TRBV27 combines with J gene TRBJ1-5; absent DNA, TCRdb's TRBD1 call cannot be checked. Germline V gene lookup returns CDR1 MNHEY and CDR2 SMNVEV (reference sequence). CDR3 length: 15 amino acids. The CDR3 here is CASSLTGPPNQPQHF.

The chain couples TRBV6-6 to TRBJ2-7; without DNA, the TCRdb call of TRBD1 cannot be checked. The CDR3 sequence is 13 residues long. Germline V gene sequence: CDR1 MNHNY, CDR2 SVGAGI (reference sequence). CDR3 sequence reads: CASSYTRDYEQYF.